The sequence of this TCR beta chain was determined in a study of blood T cells in healthy people across ages. Background on the study: Template switching picked up about one barcoded beta molecule for each two T cells. Study-wide results and limits: Versus aged donors, long-lived donors had higher diversity and more naive CD4+ cells.

Germline values: CDR1 SGHKS, CDR2 YYEKEE (reference sequence). CDR3 length: 13 residues. Deletions cut 0 bases from V and 5 bases from J, with 6 bases between. Comments on this clonotype: Antigen unknown.

A second PCR, run for about 7 to 11 cycles, used a sample-barcoded 5' primer plus a J-beta primer mix. A single record per CDR3 protein comes from TCRdb applying MiXCR to the 5' RACE reads. The sample yields 950,000 to 1,200,000 distinct CDR3 sequences, about two fifths seen once. The draw of peripheral blood yielded roughly 9.4 milliliters from each donor. The V call is TRBV5-5, the J call TRBJ1-3; tentative D call: TRBD1 (5 bases). Sequencing was performed on blood. The sequence derives from a man younger than 30 in good health. The CDR3 protein is CASSLGQRNTIYF. Written as DNA, the CDR3 is TGTGCCAGCAGCTTGGGACAGCGAAACACCATATATTTT.